The 5 T cell receptor beta chains below were found in one sample sequenced in a study of T-cell reconstitution after alpha-beta-depleted transplantation in children. Unique molecular identifiers featured in how the TCRbeta library was prepared. TCRdb re-called the PCR reads with MiXCR, one entry per CDR3 protein. This table holds approximately 630,000 distinct CDR3 sequences, roughly 14% found once. The starting material was PBMCs, obtained before TCRalphabeta/CD19-depleted stem cell transplant. These receptors were collected from a girl aged 2-10 years with congenital amegakaryocytic thrombocytopenia, due to receive a stem cell transplant.

This rearrangement joins TRBV5-1 to TRBJ2-7; no reliable D call. Trimming pared 0 bases from V and 1 base from J, leaving 17 bases between. The CDR3 has 17 residues. The V gene's germline CDR1 is SGHRS and CDR2 YFSETQ. CDR3 sequence: CASSLVSPLASSYEQYF. In DNA, the CDR3 is TGCGCCAGCAGCTTGGTTTCCCCTTTAGCTTCGTCCTACGAGCAGTACTTC.

The chain carries TRBV5-1 and TRBJ2-7, with 14 bases aligning to TRBD2. The CDR3 is 17 residues long. Germline CDR1 is SGHRS and CDR2 is YFSETQ. Germline trimming cut 5 bases from V and 4 bases from J; bases unmatched to any gene: 11. This CDR3 is CASRTGLAGGPSYEQYF. CDR3 sequence (DNA): TGCGCCAGCAGAACTGGACTAGCGGGAGGACCAAGTTACGAGCAGTACTTC. The variable domain in full, with the rest retrieved from reference TRBV5-1 and TRBJ2-7, is KAGVTQTPRYLIKTRGQQVTLSCSPISGHRSVSWYQQTPGQGLQFLFEYFSETQRNKGNFPGRFSGRQFSNSRSEMNVSTLELGDSALYLCASRTGLAGGPSYEQYFGPGTRLTVT.

There are a few counts of this clonotype. The chain couples TRBV14 to TRBJ2-7; 7 nucleotides match TRBD2. J gave up 2 bases and V 4 bases, and 5 bases lay outside the gene matches. Germline assignment: CDR1 SGHDN and CDR2 FVKESK. The CDR3 is 14 amino acids. The chain's CDR3 is CASSPQLATYEQYF. The CDR3, as DNA: TGTGCCAGCAGCCCGCAACTAGCGACCTACGAGCAGTACTTC.

In this sample, this clonotype turned up many times. The V and J genes are TRBV4-1 and TRBJ2-1, with D maybe TRBD1 (5 bases). The V gene's germline CDR1 is MGHRA and CDR2 YSYEKL. V lost 3 bases to trimming and J lost 10 bases, with 13 bases between them. The CDR3 is 13 amino acids. CDR3 sequence reads: CASSHLGEEEQFF. CDR3 in DNA: TGCGCCAGCAGCCATCTAGGGGAAGAAGAGCAGTTCTTC.

This clonotype was recorded many times. The CDR3 reads CSASRPDHSYEQYF. The CDR3 nucleotides read TGCAGTGCTAGCCGACCTGACCACTCCTACGAGCAGTACTTC. The V gene is TRBV20-1, the J gene TRBJ2-7, with D uncertain. CDR1 is DFQATT, CDR2 SNEGSKA, per germline (reference sequence). The CDR3 covers 14 residues. Between the trimmed V and J ends, which lost 3 bases and 0 bases, there was a span of 12 bases.